These 23 T cell receptor beta chains came from one sample sequenced in a study of cytomegalovirus exposure and HLA in healthy donors. PCR was performed using 60 Vbeta and 13 Jbeta primers. The table came from immunoSEQ multiplex PCR; TCRdb's copy has only in-frame clones and leaves some out. The table lists nearly 200,000 clones, about 85% of them singletons. Sequenced input: PBMCs. The origin of the receptors is a male donor in good health and CMV-seropositive.

This clone was counted between two and nine times. The chain couples TRBV15 to TRBJ1-5, with 8 bases fitting TRBD1. The V segment lost 8 bases and the J segment 6 bases; nucleotides outside the gene matches: 9. This CDR3 has 14 residues. CDR1 LNHNV and CDR2 YYDKDF come from the germline V gene (reference sequence). The CDR3: CATEDGRGRQPQHF. The CDR3 nucleotides are TGTGCCACCGAAGATGGCAGGGGGCGTCAGCCCCAGCATTTT. Supplemented by reference TRBV15 and TRBJ1-5, the full variable domain reads DAMVIQNPRYQVTQFGKPVTLSCSQTLNHNVMYWYQQKSSQAPKLLFHYYDKDFNNEADTPDNFQSRRPNTSFCFLDIRSPGLGDTAMYLCATEDGRGRQPQHFGDGTRLSIL.

This sequence joins TRBV6-5 and TRBJ2-3, with D uncertain. Trimming removed 3 bases at V and 7 bases at J, with 11 bases between. CDR1 is MNHEY and CDR2 is SVGAGI in the germline V gene. The CDR3 extends over 13 amino acids. The CDR3 protein is CASSYGQHHTQYF. The CDR3 DNA is TGTGCCAGCAGTTATGGGCAGCATCATACGCAGTATTTT.

V gene TRBV19 combines with J gene TRBJ1-3, with a possible D match to TRBD1 (5 bases). The CDR3 is 13 amino acids. Germline V gene data show CDR1 as LNHDA and CDR2 as SQIVND (reference sequence). Trimming took 8 bases from V and 0 from J, leaving 8 bases between them. The DNA of the CDR3 is TGTGCCAGTTCACAGGTCTCTGGAAACACCATATATTTT. Its translation is CASSQVSGNTIYF.

The chain has TRBV7-3 and TRBJ2-1, with 11 bases lining up with TRBD2. CDR3 size: 15 residues. The germline V gene encodes CDR1 SGHTA and CDR2 FQGTGA. The V and J ends lost 5 bases and 5 bases, in that order; junction bases with no gene match: 5. The CDR3 DNA sequence: TGTGCCAGCAGCGGTAGCGGGGGGGCCCACAATGAGCAGTTCTTC. It encodes CASSGSGGAHNEQFF.

CDR3 coding DNA: TGTGTCAGAAGCCCAGACCCCACGTACAGGGACTCTGGAAACACCATATATTTT. This codes for CVRSPDPTYRDSGNTIYF. The chain employs TRBV7-5 and TRBJ1-3; TRBD1, as called in the table, went unchecked against the DNA. TRBV7-5 is a listed pseudogene. There are 18 residues in the CDR3.

In DNA form, the CDR3 reads TGTGCCAGCAGCTTGGCCGTCTCAGGTGGATTTAATGAAAAACTGTTTTTT. Amino acid sequence: CASSLAVSGGFNEKLFF. The genes are TRBV5-5 and TRBJ1-4; the D is unclear. This CDR3 contains 17 residues. Trimming took off 0 bases at V and 4 bases at J, with 16 bases between the two ends. The germline V gene encodes CDR1 SGHKS and CDR2 YYEKEE (reference sequence).

The genes are TRBV5-6 and TRBJ2-6; D not resolved. The germline V gene has CDR1 SGHDT and CDR2 YYEEEE. There are 18 residues in the CDR3. V lost 4 bases and J lost 0, with 17 bases in between. CDR3 sequence reads: CASSGRSKAYSGANVLTF. DNA for the CDR3: TGTGCCAGCAGCGGCCGGAGTAAGGCGTACTCTGGGGCCAACGTCCTGACTTTC.

The chain uses TRBV28 and TRBJ1-4; no reliable D call. CDR3 length equals 17 residues. The V gene lost 3 bases and the J gene lost 0 bases, with 14 bases spanning the gap. Per germline, CDR1 MDHEN and CDR2 SYDVKM. CDR3 amino acids: CASSLPVGIATNEKLFF. In nucleotides, the CDR3 is TGTGCCAGCAGTTTGCCTGTCGGTATCGCAACTAATGAAAAACTGTTTTTT.

The V gene is TRBV19, the J gene TRBJ1-5, with 9 bases that match TRBD1. This CDR3 comprises 16 residues. The V gene's germline CDR1 is LNHDA and CDR2 SQIVND (reference sequence). Trimming removed 2 bases from V and 7 bases from J; junction bases left unmatched: 9. For the CDR3, the DNA is TGTGCCAGTAGTATAACAGGAGGGACAGGGAACCAGCCCCAGCATTTT. It is translated as CASSITGGTGNQPQHF.

The V gene is TRBV7-9, the J gene TRBJ2-7; weak D call: TRBD1 (5 bases). V was clipped by 3 bases and J by 7 bases, with 7 bases between them. This CDR3 contains 11 residues. Germline V CDR1 and CDR2: SEHNR, FQNEAQ (reference sequence). CDR3 coding DNA: TGTGCCAGCAGCTTCAGGGTTGAGCAGTACTTC. This encodes CASSFRVEQYF.

The sample holds a few counts of this clone. The chain has TRBV5-6 and TRBJ2-3; 11 bases are a match to TRBD1. V trimming: 4 bases; J trimming: 4 bases; junction bases outside the gene matches: 2. CDR3 length: 14 residues. Germline CDR1 is SGHDT and CDR2 is YYEEEE. The CDR3 DNA reads as TGTGCCAGCAGCCTGGGACAGGGGGCAGATACGCAGTATTTT. Translating it yields CASSLGQGADTQYF.

The V call is TRBV7-2, the J call TRBJ2-7; TRBD1 is a possible D gene (5 bases). This CDR3 has 13 amino acids. Trimming removed 3 bases at V and 6 bases at J, with 12 bases between. The germline V gene encodes CDR1 SGHTA and CDR2 FQGNSA. CDR3 bases: TGTGCCAGCAGCTTGGCAGACAGAGTCGAGCAGTACTTC. This gives the protein CASSLADRVEQYF.

A single count supports this clone. Other DNA sequences in the sample encode the same CDR3. The chain is built from TRBV7-2 and TRBJ1-2, with D possibly matching TRBD1 (5 bases). The CDR3 sequence is 15 residues long. Trimming cost V 5 bases and J 10 bases, with 23 bases left between them. Germline CDR1 reads SGHTA; CDR2 reads FQGNSA. This chain's CDR3 is CASSPRTGETFDYTF. In nucleotides, the CDR3 is TGTGCCAGCAGCCCTAGGACGGGGGAAACTTTCGACTACACCTTC. The full variable domain, completed using reference TRBV7-2 and TRBJ1-2, is GAGVSQSPSNKVTEKGKDVELRCDPISGHTALYWYRQSLGQGLEFLIYFQGNSAPDKSGLPSDRFSAERTGGSVSTLTIQRTQQEDSAVYLCASSPRTGETFDYTFGSGTRLTVV.

This clone has just one count. The gene calls are TRBV6-5 and TRBJ2-1, with a possible D match to TRBD1 (5 bases). CDR3 length: 14 residues. Germline CDR1 MNHEY, CDR2 SVGAGI. Trimming shortened V by 6 bases and J by 7 bases, and 16 bases separated the two germline ends. For the CDR3, the DNA is TGTGCCAGCAGCCCCGCGTACGACAGTAATGAGCAGTTCTTC. Protein product: CASSPAYDSNEQFF.

The chain is built from TRBV11-3 and TRBJ2-1; tentative D call: TRBD1 (6 bases). The CDR3 covers 12 residues. V lost 0 bases to trimming and J lost 12 bases, with 9 bases between them. Germline CDR1 is SGHNT and CDR2 is YENEEA. CDR3 protein: CASSLDRGRQFF. CDR3 DNA sequence: TGTGCCAGCAGCTTAGATAGGGGGAGGCAGTTCTTC.

This clone was detected a few times. The chain is built from TRBV14 and TRBJ2-3, with 7 bases fitting TRBD1. Germline assignment: CDR1 SGHDN and CDR2 FVKESK. The CDR3 covers 15 residues. With V trimmed by 5 bases and J by 3 bases, 8 bases remained unmatched. The CDR3 sequence: CASSDRGLGTDTQYF. In DNA form, the CDR3 reads TGTGCCAGCAGCGATAGGGGGCTGGGGACAGATACGCAGTATTTT. The variable domain in full, with the rest retrieved from reference TRBV14 and TRBJ2-3, is EAGVTQFPSHSVIEKGQTVTLRCDPISGHDNLYWYRRVMGKEIKFLLHFVKESKQDESGMPNNRFLAERTGGTYSTLKVQPAELEDSGVYFCASSDRGLGTDTQYFGPGTRLTVL.

This clone was observed a handful of times. The chain couples TRBV29-1 to TRBJ2-3; D may be TRBD2 (6 bases). Germline V CDR1 and CDR2: SQVTM, ANQGSEA. Trimming removed 3 bases from V and 1 base from J, with 11 bases in between. The CDR3 length is 14 residues. The CDR3 here is CSVDGPSGTDTQYF. In nucleotides, the CDR3 is TGCAGCGTTGATGGGCCTAGCGGCACAGATACGCAGTATTTT.

The V gene is TRBV7-8, the J gene TRBJ2-7, with TRBD2 matching over 13 bases. This CDR3 has 17 residues. Germline CDR1 SGHVS, CDR2 FQNEAQ. J lost 13 bases, V lost 5 bases, and 20 bases had no gene match. DNA of the CDR3: TGTGCCAGCAGCCCGACTACGAGTGGACTAGCGGGAGCCCCTCCCTACTTC. Its protein product is CASSPTTSGLAGAPPYF.

This chain links TRBV30 with TRBJ1-2; the D gene is possibly TRBD1 (6 bases). CDR3 size: 13 residues. V lost 7 bases to trimming and J lost 6 bases, with 18 bases between them. The germline V gene encodes CDR1 GTSNPN and CDR2 SVGIG (reference sequence). The CDR3 here is CALPQTGIDGYTF. The CDR3 nucleotides are TGTGCCTTGCCACAAACAGGGATCGATGGCTACACCTTC. Variable domain in full (rest from reference TRBV30 and TRBJ1-2): SQTIHQWPATLVQPVGSPLSLECTVEGTSNPNLYWYRQAAGRGLQLLFYSVGIGQISSEVPQNLSASRPQDRQFILSSKKLLLSDSGFYLCALPQTGIDGYTFGSGTRLTVV.

The chain couples TRBV7-2 to TRBJ1-6, with unresolved D. The CDR3 loop spans 15 amino acids. Deletions cut 4 bases from V and 6 bases from J, with 13 bases between. Germline V gene lookup returns CDR1 SGHTA and CDR2 FQGNSA. CDR3: CASSSLGGVNSPLHF. CDR3 nucleotide sequence: TGTGCCAGCAGCTCCTTGGGAGGCGTTAATTCACCCCTCCACTTT.

The rearrangement uses TRBV7-8 and TRBJ1-2; 7 bases line up with TRBD1. The CDR3 extends over 13 amino acids. The germline V gene encodes CDR1 SGHVS and CDR2 FQNEAQ. V dropped 7 bases and J dropped 3; count of bases not matched to a gene: 5. CDR3 amino acids: CASKLGTDYGYTF. The CDR3 DNA is TGTGCCAGCAAACTCGGGACAGACTATGGCTACACCTTC. The variable domain in full, completed from reference TRBV7-8 and TRBJ1-2, reads GAGVSQSPRYKVAKRGQDVALRCDPISGHVSLFWYQQALGQGPEFLTYFQNEAQLDKSGLPSDRFFAERPEGSVSTLKIQRTQQEDSAVYLCASKLGTDYGYTFGSGTRLTVV.

This clone was seen only once. The chain has TRBV11-1 and TRBJ2-5; weak D call: TRBD1 (6 bases). The better agreement between TRBJ2-7 and the DNA end casts doubt on the J call. The CDR3 covers 14 residues. The germline gives CDR1 SGHAT, CDR2 FQDESV (reference sequence). As DNA, the CDR3 is TGTGCCAGCAGCTTAGCGGGGGCAGCCTACGAGCAGTACTTC. Its protein is CASSLAGAAYEQYF.

The chain combines TRBV4-3 with TRBJ2-7; 7 bases map to TRBD1. There are 14 residues in the CDR3. Losses at the gene ends were 3 bases for V and 2 bases for J; bases not matched to a gene: 4. Germline V gene sequence: CDR1 LGHNA, CDR2 YSLEER. The CDR3 DNA reads as TGCGCCAGCAGCCATGGTACAGGGGCCTACGAGCAGTACTTC. The encoded protein is CASSHGTGAYEQYF.